This TCR beta chain was identified during a study of tumor-infiltrating lymphocytes in oesophageal squamous cell carcinoma. The CDR3 runs to 13 residues. Trimming took off 1 base at V and 7 bases at J, with 5 bases between the two ends. Germline CDR1 is SGHVS and CDR2 is FNYEAQ. This clonotype has just a few counts. MiXCR was run by TCRdb on the PCR reads, yielding one entry per CDR3 protein. Of roughly 14,000 distinct CDR3 sequences detected, roughly 50% appear once; the ten largest clones hold about 38%. This clonotype originated in a female donor with esophageal squamous cell carcinoma. The chain recombines TRBV7-6 with TRBJ1-6; no clear D gene. Input material: esophageal tumor tissue. DNA of the CDR3: TGTGCCAGCAGCTTAGTAGGGAATTCACCCCTCCACTTT. It yields the protein CASSLVGNSPLHF.